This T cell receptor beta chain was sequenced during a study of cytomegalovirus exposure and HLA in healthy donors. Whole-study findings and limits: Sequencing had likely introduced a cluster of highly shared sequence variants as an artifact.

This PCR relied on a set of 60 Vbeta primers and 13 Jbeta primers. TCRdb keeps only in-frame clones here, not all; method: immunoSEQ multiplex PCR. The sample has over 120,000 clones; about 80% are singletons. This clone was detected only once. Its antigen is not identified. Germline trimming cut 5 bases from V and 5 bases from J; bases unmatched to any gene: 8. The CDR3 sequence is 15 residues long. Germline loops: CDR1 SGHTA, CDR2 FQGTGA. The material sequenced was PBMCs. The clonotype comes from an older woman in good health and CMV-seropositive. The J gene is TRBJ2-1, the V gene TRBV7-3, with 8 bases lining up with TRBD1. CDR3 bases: TGTGCCAGCAGCGCCCAGGGACAGGTGGACAATGAGCAGTTCTTC. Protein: CASSAQGQVDNEQFF.